This T cell receptor (beta chain) is from a study of cytomegalovirus exposure and HLA in healthy donors. CDR3 length equals 18 residues. The ends lost 5 bases at V and 1 base at J; junction bases unmatched: 10. Germline CDR1 SEHNR, CDR2 FQNEAQ (reference sequence). A note on this clone: Its matching antigen is unknown.

Researchers ran the PCR with 60 Vbeta and 13 Jbeta primers. Data came from immunoSEQ multiplex PCR; TCRdb stores just in-frame clones and leaves some out. Of some 190,000 clones in the sample, 80% were seen once. The study's findings and limits: Certain indistinguishable V segments, among them TRBV6-2 and TRBV6-3, were excluded.

Specimen: PBMCs. This chain connects TRBV7-9 to TRBJ2-1; 11 positions match TRBD2. This TCR derives from a girl aged 5 to 17 in good health and CMV-seropositive. CDR3 region: CASSHGRGLADSYNEQFF. DNA for the CDR3: TGTGCCAGCAGCCACGGTCGGGGACTAGCGGATTCCTACAATGAGCAGTTCTTC.